This entry features one T cell receptor beta chain sequence. As yet, its antigen is unknown. Treatment of the sample: 19 received Ad26.COV2.S at low or high dose, single or two shots; 5 received placebo; per-sample allocation not given. Samples came from day 63 after the first vaccine or placebo injection. It was an adult aged 18-55 years in Boston who was the donor. This sample is part of a study of Ad26.COV2.S vaccination and SARS-CoV-2 variants. Study context: Into the muscle, Ad26.COV2.S was dosed once or twice, 56 days apart. Overall study findings and caveats: Measurements of TCR breadth and depth may have given underestimates of the total T cell responses.

This table comes from immunoSEQ multiplex PCR, and its TCRdb copy is limited to in-frame clones, with some not included. The sample lists roughly 460,000 clones; approximately 90% were seen once. Germline V gives CDR1 LNHDA, CDR2 SQIVND (reference sequence). This CDR3 spans 15 amino acids. The V end lost 7 bases, the J end lost 3 bases, and 15 bases lay between the germline ends. J is TRBJ1-4 and V is TRBV19; unclear D gene. The sequence was collected from a person aged 18-60 years who received the Ad26.COV2.S COVID-19 vaccine or a placebo. Source: peripheral blood, taken in a trial of Ad26.COV2.S vaccine versus placebo. For the CDR3, the DNA is TGTGCCAGTAAACTGGCCCGAATTCCTAATGAAAAACTGTTTTTT. Translated: CASKLARIPNEKLFF.